The rows below give T cell receptor beta chains drawn from one sample of a study of CD8 T cells in ankylosing spondylitis. TCRdb reprocessed the 5' RACE reads with MiXCR, giving one entry per CDR3 protein. This sample carries about 700,000 distinct CDR3 sequences, under 20% of them seen once, and the ten largest clones take 15% to 20%. The sample taken for sequencing was blood, either unsorted or a sorted T cell fraction (not recorded which). These receptors were obtained from a male donor with ankylosing spondylitis. The CDR3 runs from the conserved cysteine through the conserved F or W.

TRBV29-1	TRBJ2-5	CGTKNSVETQYF
TRBV20-1	TRBJ2-7	CSARVPGGITYEQYF
TRBV11-2	TRBJ2-7	CASSLYSNYEQYF
TRBV10-3	TRBJ2-1	CAISVLEGYNEQFF
TRBV5-1	TRBJ2-7	CASSLRGDEQYF
TRBV5-1	TRBJ1-2	CASSSENYGYTF
TRBV20-1	TRBJ1-1	CSASSDAKTREAFF
TRBV12-3/TRBV12-4	TRBJ2-2	CASSLSVTGGPGELFF
TRBV10-2	TRBJ2-2	CASSRTGMNTGELFF
TRBV4-2	TRBJ2-7	CASSQGLTSGLYEQYF
TRBV6-2/TRBV6-3	TRBJ2-7	CASSYPGTSYEQYF
TRBV4-1	TRBJ2-1	CASSQDDRGVYNEQFF
TRBV12-3/TRBV12-4	TRBJ1-5	CASSQATGPNQPQHF
TRBV5-1	TRBJ2-4	CASSFDTGGAGKNIQYF